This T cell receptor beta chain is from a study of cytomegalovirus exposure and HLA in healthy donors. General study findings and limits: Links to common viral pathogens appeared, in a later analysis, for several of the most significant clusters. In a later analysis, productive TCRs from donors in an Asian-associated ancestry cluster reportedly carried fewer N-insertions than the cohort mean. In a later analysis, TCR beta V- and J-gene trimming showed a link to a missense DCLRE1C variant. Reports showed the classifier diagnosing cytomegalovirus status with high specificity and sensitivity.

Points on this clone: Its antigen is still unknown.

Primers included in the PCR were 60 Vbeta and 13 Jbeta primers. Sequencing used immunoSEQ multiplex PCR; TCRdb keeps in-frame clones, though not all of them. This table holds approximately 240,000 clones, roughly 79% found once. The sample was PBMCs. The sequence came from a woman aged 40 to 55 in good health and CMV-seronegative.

The CDR3, as DNA: TGTGCCAGCTCACCCTCGGGACAGGTGTACCCTGAAGCTTTCTTT. This translates into CASSPSGQVYPEAFF. The chain joins TRBV18 to TRBJ1-1, with 8 bases fitting TRBD1. The CDR3 runs 15 residues. Germline values: CDR1 KGHSH, CDR2 LQKENI. V was pared by 3 bases and J by 6 bases, with 9 bases of the junction left unmatched.